This TCR beta chain is drawn from a study of T-cell memory formation after mild COVID-19. In the study overall: The TCR clusters were mostly specific to one donor.

TCRdb re-derived calls from the 5' RACE reads in MiXCR, one entry per CDR3 protein. The table has about 270,000 distinct CDR3 sequences, about 17% seen once. This clonotype has more than one count but fewer than ten. The germline V gene has CDR1 SNHLY and CDR2 FYNNEI. The V end lost 4 bases, the J end lost 5 bases, and 9 bases lay between the germline ends. The CDR3 sequence is 13 residues long. V is TRBV2 and J is TRBJ2-1, with D hard to call. What was sequenced was PBMCs or a T cell subset sorted from them (not recorded which). This sequence originates from a man aged 18 to 30 who had mild COVID-19 (a few samples of this study predate the infection). Cell type and time point are not known. CDR3 loop: CASSGGLDNEQFF. CDR3 in DNA: TGTGCCAGCAGTGGGGGTCTCGACAATGAGCAGTTCTTC.